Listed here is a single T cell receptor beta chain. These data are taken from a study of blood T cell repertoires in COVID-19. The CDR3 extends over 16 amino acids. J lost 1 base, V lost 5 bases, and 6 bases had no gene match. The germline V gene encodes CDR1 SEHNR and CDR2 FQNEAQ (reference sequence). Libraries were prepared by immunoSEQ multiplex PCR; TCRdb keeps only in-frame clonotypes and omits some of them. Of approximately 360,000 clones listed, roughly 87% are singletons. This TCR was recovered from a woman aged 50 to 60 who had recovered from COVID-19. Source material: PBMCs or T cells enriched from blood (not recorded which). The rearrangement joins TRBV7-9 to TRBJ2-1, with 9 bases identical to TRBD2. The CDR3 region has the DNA TGTGCCAGCAGCCAAAGTACTAGCGGGTCCTACAATGAGCAGTTCTTC. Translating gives CASSQSTSGSYNEQFF.